This is a list of T cell receptor beta chains from one sample in a study of blood T cell repertoires in COVID-19. Some clones are missing from TCRdb's copy, which holds only in-frame ones; the method was immunoSEQ multiplex PCR. This table has under 500,000 clones, 80% to 90% appearing once. The sequencing input was PBMCs or T cells enriched from blood (not recorded which). The receptors were sampled from a young man who had recovered from COVID-19. The CDR3 runs from the conserved cysteine through the conserved F or W. D genes are given only for firm matches. The size field is filled for only some rows; it gives once, few, many or a size class.

abundance	v_gene	d_gene	j_gene	CDR3nt	CDR3aa
-	TRBV15	TRBD1	TRBJ1-3	TGTGCCACGAAACAGGGGGCCTCCTCTGGAAACACCATATATTTT	CATKQGASSGNTIYF
-	TRBV28	-	TRBJ1-2	TGTGCCAGCAGTTTCGGGGGTTATGGCTACACCTTC	CASSFGGYGYTF
-	TRBV4-1	-	TRBJ2-7	TGCGCCAGCAGCCGGACCCAGGGGTTCGAGCAGTACTTC	CASSRTQGFEQYF
-	TRBV3-1/TRBV3-2	TRBD1	TRBJ2-5	TGTGCCAGCAGCCAAGGTGGGACAGGGGAGACCCAGTACTTC	CASSQGGTGETQYF
-	TRBV28	TRBD2	TRBJ2-2	TGTGCCAGCAGTTCTACGGGACTAGGGACCGGGGAGCTGTTTTTT	CASSSTGLGTGELFF
-	TRBV7-2	TRBD1	TRBJ1-6	TGTGCCAGCAGCTACGTCCCGGACAGGTTGAAAAATTCACCCCTCCACTTT	CASSYVPDRLKNSPLHF
-	TRBV5-1	-	TRBJ2-1	TGCGCCAGCAGCCCCAGGTCCCAACCCTTTTACAATGAGCAGTTCTTC	CASSPRSQPFYNEQFF
-	TRBV19	TRBD1	TRBJ1-1	TGTGCCAGTAGTACACACCCCGGACAGGGGAGCACTGAAGCTTTCTTT	CASSTHPGQGSTEAFF
-	TRBV7-8	-	TRBJ2-1	TGTGCCAGCAGCTTAGTCCCGTCTTACAATGAGCAGTTCTTC	CASSLVPSYNEQFF
once	TRBV5-1	-	TRBJ2-7	TGCGCCAGCAGCTTGGTCGGCTCCTACGAGCAGTACTTC	CASSLVGSYEQYF
-	TRBV1	-	TRBJ1-1	TGCACCAGCAGCCAAGGGGAGACGGGACAGGGTAACACTGAAGCTTTCTTT	CTSSQGETGQGNTEAFF
-	TRBV12-5	-	TRBJ1-6	TGTGCTAGTGGTTTGGGTAGCTCCTATAATTCACCCCTCCACTTT	CASGLGSSYNSPLHF
-	TRBV11-1	TRBD2	TRBJ2-1	TGTGCCAGCGGGGGGACTAGCGGTTACAATGAGCAGTTCTTC	CASGGTSGYNEQFF
-	TRBV7-8	-	TRBJ1-1	TGTGCCAGCAGCCCTGACAGGACTGAAGCTTTCTTT	CASSPDRTEAFF
-	TRBV21-1	-	TRBJ2-3	TGTGCCAGCAGCAAAGACGCTAGCGGGACTGAAGATACGCAGTATTTT	CASSKDASGTEDTQYF
-	TRBV11-2	TRBD2	TRBJ2-1	TGTGCCAGCAGCCCCCCCCCTAGCGGGAGTCATGAGCAGTTCTTC	CASSPPPSGSHEQFF
-	TRBV10-3	-	TRBJ2-3	TGTGCCATCAACCGCTTAGATACTAGCACAGATACGCAGTATTTT	CAINRLDTSTDTQYF
-	TRBV7-9	-	TRBJ1-2	TGTGCCAGCAGCCCCTTAAGGACATCGGGCTACACCTTC	CASSPLRTSGYTF
-	TRBV6-5	TRBD2	TRBJ2-1	TGTGCCAGCAGTCCCTCAGCGGGAGGCCTAGGCGAGCAGTTCTTC	CASSPSAGGLGEQFF
-	TRBV3-1/TRBV3-2	-	TRBJ1-5	TGTGCCAGCAGCCAACCGGGGAGTCCGCCCCAGCATTTT	CASSQPGSPPQHF